This entry lists 32 T cell receptor beta chains sequenced from one sample in a study of blood T cells in healthy people across ages. A J-beta primer mix and a sample-barcoded 5' primer were used in a second PCR of roughly 6 to 11 cycles. Via MiXCR, TCRdb re-called the 5' RACE reads, giving one row per CDR3 protein. The sample contains some 800,000 distinct CDR3 sequences, around 42% of which appear only once. Source material: blood. These receptors originate from a man aged 55 to 69 in good health.

This chain joins TRBV6-2 or TRBV6-3 and TRBJ2-1, with D possibly matching TRBD1 (6 bases). Germline V gives CDR1 MNHEY, CDR2 SVGEGT. V lost 4 bases and J 8 bases, leaving 15 bases between the germline ends. CDR3 length: 14 amino acids. CDR3 coding DNA: TGTGCCAGCAGTTCTCGTTTGGGGGCCGATGAGCAGTTCTTC. Its translation is CASSSRLGADEQFF.

As for this clonotype: Germline is not matched at one junction end, which may reflect a read error. This chain uses TRBV12-3 or TRBV12-4 with TRBJ2-3; 7 bases match TRBD2. This CDR3 has 14 amino acids. Written as DNA, the CDR3 is TGCGCCAGCCGGGCGGGGGTTAGCACAGATACGCAGTATTTT. Its translation: CASRAGVSTDTQYF.

This clonotype occurred a few times. The chain couples TRBV20-1 to TRBJ2-7; 8 nucleotides align to TRBD1. The V segment lost 6 bases and the J segment 5 bases; nucleotides outside the gene matches: 9. Germline CDR1 DFQATT, CDR2 SNEGSKA (reference sequence). The length of the CDR3 is 13 residues. CDR3 coding DNA: TGCAGTGCAAACCGACAGGGGTTACACGAGCAGTACTTC. This gives the protein CSANRQGLHEQYF.

Of note for this clonotype: Germline and junction disagree at one end, which may indicate a read error. The chain carries TRBV6-2 or TRBV6-3 and TRBJ2-5; 10 bases are a match to TRBD1. The end of the DNA fits TRBJ2-7 better, so the J call may be wrong. Germline V gene data show CDR1 as MNHEY and CDR2 as SVGEGT. This CDR3 has 13 residues. The CDR3 DNA follows: TGTGCCGGCAGCGGGACAGGGGTAGTCGAGCAGTACTTC. Amino acids: CAGSGTGVVEQYF.

V gene TRBV15 combines with J gene TRBJ2-1; 13 bases match TRBD2. Germline trimming cut 5 bases from V and 6 bases from J; bases unmatched to any gene: 4. Germline V gene sequence: CDR1 LNHNV, CDR2 YYDKDF (reference sequence). The CDR3 sequence is 15 residues long. The CDR3 nucleotides are TGTGCCACCAGCGCTAGGACTAGCGGGGGCAATGAGCAGTTCTTC. Residues: CATSARTSGGNEQFF.

The sample holds a few counts of this clonotype. The CDR3 loop reads CASSPDRVLSTDTQYF. The CDR3 DNA sequence: TGTGCCAGCAGCCCGGACAGGGTCCTTTCCACAGATACGCAGTATTTT. V gene TRBV12-3 or TRBV12-4 combines with J gene TRBJ2-3; 8 positions agree with TRBD1. This CDR3 contains 16 residues. Unmatched junction bases numbered 10, after V lost 6 bases and J lost 2 bases.

This chain joins TRBV5-5 and TRBJ2-5; the D gene is possibly TRBD1 (6 bases). V lost 5 bases and J lost 4, with 12 bases in between. In germline, CDR1 is SGHKS, CDR2 YYEKEE (reference sequence). CDR3 size: 13 residues. The CDR3 sequence is CASRQGVAETQYF. The CDR3 DNA reads as TGTGCCAGCAGACAGGGAGTTGCAGAGACCCAGTACTTC.

This clonotype was seen a handful of times. The chain couples TRBV21-1 to TRBJ1-2. TRBV21-1 is noted as a pseudogene. This CDR3 contains 14 residues. CDR3 sequence: CASSAGGANYGYTF. For the CDR3, the DNA is TGTGCCAGCAGCGCGGGAGGGGCGAACTATGGCTACACCTTT.

This clonotype was detected a few times. The chain carries TRBV7-8 and TRBJ2-1; 7 bases align to TRBD1. Germline CDR1 is SGHVS and CDR2 is FQNEAQ. Trimming at V came to 5 bases and at J to 8 bases, leaving 9 bases not matched to a gene. This CDR3 region has 14 residues. CDR3 nucleotide sequence: TGTGCCAGCAGCCTTGACAGGGCCCGGGATGAGCAGTTCTTC. Amino acids: CASSLDRARDEQFF.

This clonotype was picked up one time. The chain links TRBV12-3 or TRBV12-4 to TRBJ2-3; perhaps TRBD2 as D (5 bases). The CDR3 consists of 13 residues. Trimming took off 6 bases at V and 5 bases at J, with 12 bases between the two ends. In nucleotides, the CDR3 is TGTGCCAGCAGGGGAGAGGGTGGAGATACGCAGTATTTT. The encoded protein is CASRGEGGDTQYF.

The table lists this clonotype with a few counts. V usage is TRBV6-1 and J usage is TRBJ2-5; possible D gene TRBD2, 6 bases. Germline CDR1 is MNHNS and CDR2 is SASEGT. CDR3 length equals 14 residues. V lost 5 bases to trimming and J lost 5 bases, with 15 bases between them. CDR3 sequence (DNA): TGTGCCAGCAGTAAGACTAGTTTAGAGGAGACCCAGTACTTC. It specifies CASSKTSLEETQYF.

The rearrangement joins TRBV9 to TRBJ2-3; no firm D call. The ends were cut back, 0 bases at V and 4 bases at J, with 9 bases in the middle. The germline CDR1 and CDR2 sequences are SGDLS and YYNGEE. The CDR3 has 14 residues. The CDR3: CASSVVVTSDTQYF. The CDR3 coding sequence is TGTGCCAGCAGCGTAGTGGTTACATCAGATACGCAGTATTTT.

The chain has TRBV20-1 and TRBJ2-5; 10 nucleotides line up with TRBD2. The V segment lost 6 bases and the J segment 1 base; nucleotides outside the gene matches: 14. Germline values: CDR1 DFQATT, CDR2 SNEGSKA (reference sequence). CDR3 length: 17 residues. The CDR3 coding sequence is TGCAGTGCCGGACCGGCGGCTAGCGGGGGTTTCCAAGAGACCCAGTACTTC. This encodes CSAGPAASGGFQETQYF.

The V and J genes are TRBV12-3 or TRBV12-4 and TRBJ2-1, with 8 bases matching TRBD2. The V and J ends lost 7 bases and 6 bases, in that order; junction bases with no gene match: 8. The CDR3 runs 14 residues. The CDR3 DNA reads as TGTGCCAGCATCCCCCCGGGAGGGGGCAATGAGCAGTTCTTC. The encoded protein is CASIPPGGGNEQFF.

Comments on this clonotype: This could be a read error, since a much larger clone is one nucleotide away. V usage is TRBV10-3 and J usage is TRBJ2-1; D is unresolved. The length of the CDR3 is 12 residues. Per germline, CDR1 ENHRY and CDR2 SYGVKD. V lost 6 bases and J lost 5, with 8 bases in between. In DNA form, the CDR3 reads TGTGCCATCAGGGGTAATAACAATGAGCAGTTCTTC. This sequence encodes CAIRGNNNEQFF.

V is TRBV5-8 and J is TRBJ1-6; D might be TRBD1 (5 bases). The CDR3 spans 16 residues. CDR1 and CDR2 (germline): SGHTS, YDEGEE. V lost 4 bases and J lost 3, with 14 bases in between. CDR3 sequence reads: CASSPGPQDYNSPLHF. CDR3 coding DNA: TGTGCCAGCAGCCCGGGACCGCAAGACTATAATTCACCCCTCCACTTT. The entire variable domain, with the rest obtained from reference TRBV5-8 and TRBJ1-6, is as follows: EAGVTQSPTHLIKTRGQQATLRCSPISGHTSVYWYQQALGLGLQFLLWYDEGEERNRGNFPPRFSGRQFPNYSSELNVNALELEDSALYLCASSPGPQDYNSPLHFGNGTRLTVT.

V is TRBV6-5 and J is TRBJ2-1; TRBD2 aligns across 9 bases. This CDR3 has 15 amino acids. Trimming at V came to 2 bases and at J to 6 bases, leaving 5 bases not matched to a gene. Germline CDR1 MNHEY, CDR2 SVGAGI. CDR3 protein: CASSYGRGGLNEQFF. CDR3 sequence (DNA): TGTGCCAGCAGTTACGGGCGGGGGGGCCTCAATGAGCAGTTCTTC.

The V gene is TRBV24-1, the J gene TRBJ2-3; 8 positions match TRBD1. CDR1 is KGHDR and CDR2 is SFDVKD in the germline V gene. V trimming: 5 bases; J trimming: 2 bases; junction bases outside the gene matches: 5. The CDR3 is made up of 15 amino acids. The CDR3 sequence is CATSAGTGTTDTQYF. The CDR3 DNA sequence: TGTGCCACCAGTGCCGGGACAGGAACCACAGATACGCAGTATTTT.

The V call is TRBV12-3 or TRBV12-4, the J call TRBJ2-1; 7 positions agree with TRBD2. This CDR3 has 16 residues. The ends lost 5 bases at V and 3 bases at J; junction bases unmatched: 10. The CDR3 loop reads CASSPALAVHYNEQFF. In nucleotides, the CDR3 is TGTGCCAGCAGTCCCGCCCTAGCGGTACACTACAATGAGCAGTTCTTC.

This clonotype showed up just a few times. The CDR3: CSARGQSSYNEQFF. The CDR3 DNA follows: TGCAGTGCTAGAGGACAGAGCTCCTACAATGAGCAGTTCTTC. The V and J genes are TRBV20-1 and TRBJ2-1, with D tentatively TRBD1 (5 bases). Trimming cost V 1 base and J 0 bases, with 7 bases left between them. The CDR3 runs 14 residues. Germline values: CDR1 DFQATT, CDR2 SNEGSKA (reference sequence).

This chain joins TRBV7-2 and TRBJ1-2; D uncertain. In germline, CDR1 is SGHTA, CDR2 FQGNSA. CDR3 length equals 15 residues. The germline V and J ends were trimmed by 0 bases and 4 bases, with 12 bases remaining between them. The CDR3 is CASSLAAPELYGYTF. The DNA of the CDR3 is TGTGCCAGCAGCTTAGCCGCGCCTGAACTCTATGGCTACACCTTC. The whole variable domain, remainder taken from reference TRBV7-2 and TRBJ1-2, is GAGVSQSPSNKVTEKGKDVELRCDPISGHTALYWYRQSLGQGLEFLIYFQGNSAPDKSGLPSDRFSAERTGGSVSTLTIQRTQQEDSAVYLCASSLAAPELYGYTFGSGTRLTVV.

The count of this clonotype is one. The V call is TRBV20-1, the J call TRBJ2-2, with a possible D match to TRBD2 (6 bases). The germline V and J ends were trimmed by 3 bases and 1 base, with 9 bases remaining between them. The germline gives CDR1 DFQATT, CDR2 SNEGSKA (reference sequence). This CDR3 contains 14 residues. The CDR3 nucleotides read TGCAGTGCTAGTTTCGGGGGGAACACCGGGGAGCTGTTTTTT. Translation: CSASFGGNTGELFF.

This clonotype appeared a few times. V is TRBV11-2 and J is TRBJ2-3; D is perhaps TRBD1 (5 bases). CDR1 and CDR2 from the germline V gene are SGHAT and FQNNGV. The V end was cut by 2 bases, the J end by 0 bases, with 9 bases between. This CDR3 is 15 amino acids long. The CDR3 DNA reads TGTGCCAGCAGCTTAAGGGGCACTAGCACAGATACGCAGTATTTT. Protein sequence: CASSLRGTSTDTQYF.

The rearrangement links TRBV6-5 to TRBJ2-3; D unclear. The V gene's germline CDR1 is MNHEY and CDR2 SVGAGI. The CDR3 totals 15 residues. Trimming shortened V by 2 bases and J by 2 bases, and 11 bases separated the two germline ends. The CDR3 here is CASSYAAVFTDTQYF. As DNA, the CDR3 is TGTGCCAGCAGTTACGCGGCGGTTTTCACAGATACGCAGTATTTT.

On this clonotype: This may be a read error, as it is one base from a much larger clone. J is TRBJ2-1 and V is TRBV4-3, with D unclear. The CDR3 spans 13 residues. Germline V gives CDR1 LGHNA, CDR2 YSLEER. For the CDR3, the DNA is TGCGCCAGCAGCCAAACAGAGTACAATAAGCAGTTCTTC. This encodes CASSQTEYNKQFF.

This clonotype came up a few times. The chain couples TRBV15 to TRBJ1-2; D remains unclear. CDR3 length: 12 residues. Between the trimmed V and J ends, which lost 1 base and 7 bases, there was a span of 7 bases. Germline values: CDR1 LNHNV, CDR2 YYDKDF (reference sequence). Here the CDR3 DNA reads TGTGCCACCAGCAGAGGATCCGGTGGCTACACCTTC. It specifies CATSRGSGGYTF. Filled out from reference TRBV15 and TRBJ1-2, the complete variable domain reads DAMVIQNPRYQVTQFGKPVTLSCSQTLNHNVMYWYQQKSSQAPKLLFHYYDKDFNNEADTPDNFQSRRPNTSFCFLDIRSPGLGDTAMYLCATSRGSGGYTFGSGTRLTVV.

This chain joins TRBV2 and TRBJ1-2; D ambiguous. The V gene lost 6 bases and the J gene lost 4 bases, with 15 bases spanning the gap. This CDR3 has 14 residues. The V gene's germline CDR1 is SNHLY and CDR2 FYNNEI. The CDR3 coding sequence is TGTGCCAGCAGCGCCCGGGGAGTGGGCTATGGCTACACCTTC. Its translation: CASSARGVGYGYTF.

The gene calls are TRBV20-1 and TRBJ1-6; no clear D gene. The CDR3 has 16 amino acids. V lost 0 bases, J lost 6 bases, and 15 bases lay in between. The germline gives CDR1 DFQATT, CDR2 SNEGSKA (reference sequence). CDR3 in amino acids: CSARDKEGQSNSPLHF. Written as DNA, the CDR3 is TGCAGTGCTAGAGATAAGGAGGGTCAGTCTAATTCACCCCTCCACTTT.

This chain links TRBV6-2 or TRBV6-3 with TRBJ1-2, with 7 positions matching TRBD1. Germline V CDR1 and CDR2: MNHEY, SVGEGT. J lost 4 bases, V lost 3 bases, and 11 bases had no gene match. The CDR3 has 16 amino acids. The CDR3 DNA sequence: TGTGCCAGCAGTTATATCCCTGGGACAGTAGGCTATGGCTACACCTTC. Translation gives CASSYIPGTVGYGYTF.

There are a few counts of this clonotype. The J gene is TRBJ2-5, the V gene TRBV3-1; 8 bases line up with TRBD1. The V segment lost 3 bases and the J segment 2 bases; nucleotides outside the gene matches: 5. The CDR3 sequence is 15 residues long. Germline V gene lookup returns CDR1 LGHDT and CDR2 YNNKEL (reference sequence). DNA for the CDR3: TGTGCCAGCAGCCATTCAACAGGGGGTCAAGAGACCCAGTACTTC. Amino acids: CASSHSTGGQETQYF.

Remarks on this clonotype: This clone may be a read error of a much larger clone one base away. CDR3 region: CASSFDNYKQYF. The CDR3 coding sequence is TGTGCCAGCAGCTTCGACAACTACAAGCAGTACTTC. The V and J genes are TRBV7-2 and TRBJ2-5; unclear D gene. Germline assignment: CDR1 SGHTA and CDR2 FQGNSA. Trimming left V 3 bases short and J 11 bases short, with 13 bases between. The CDR3 totals 12 residues.

This clonotype was counted only a few times. The chain employs TRBV12-3 or TRBV12-4 and TRBJ2-4; weak D call: TRBD2 (5 bases). This CDR3 has 17 amino acids. V lost 0 bases and J lost 4, with 16 bases in between. The CDR3 region is CASSLADQRGSKNIQYF. CDR3 DNA sequence: TGTGCCAGCAGTTTAGCAGATCAGAGAGGGTCTAAAAACATTCAGTACTTC.